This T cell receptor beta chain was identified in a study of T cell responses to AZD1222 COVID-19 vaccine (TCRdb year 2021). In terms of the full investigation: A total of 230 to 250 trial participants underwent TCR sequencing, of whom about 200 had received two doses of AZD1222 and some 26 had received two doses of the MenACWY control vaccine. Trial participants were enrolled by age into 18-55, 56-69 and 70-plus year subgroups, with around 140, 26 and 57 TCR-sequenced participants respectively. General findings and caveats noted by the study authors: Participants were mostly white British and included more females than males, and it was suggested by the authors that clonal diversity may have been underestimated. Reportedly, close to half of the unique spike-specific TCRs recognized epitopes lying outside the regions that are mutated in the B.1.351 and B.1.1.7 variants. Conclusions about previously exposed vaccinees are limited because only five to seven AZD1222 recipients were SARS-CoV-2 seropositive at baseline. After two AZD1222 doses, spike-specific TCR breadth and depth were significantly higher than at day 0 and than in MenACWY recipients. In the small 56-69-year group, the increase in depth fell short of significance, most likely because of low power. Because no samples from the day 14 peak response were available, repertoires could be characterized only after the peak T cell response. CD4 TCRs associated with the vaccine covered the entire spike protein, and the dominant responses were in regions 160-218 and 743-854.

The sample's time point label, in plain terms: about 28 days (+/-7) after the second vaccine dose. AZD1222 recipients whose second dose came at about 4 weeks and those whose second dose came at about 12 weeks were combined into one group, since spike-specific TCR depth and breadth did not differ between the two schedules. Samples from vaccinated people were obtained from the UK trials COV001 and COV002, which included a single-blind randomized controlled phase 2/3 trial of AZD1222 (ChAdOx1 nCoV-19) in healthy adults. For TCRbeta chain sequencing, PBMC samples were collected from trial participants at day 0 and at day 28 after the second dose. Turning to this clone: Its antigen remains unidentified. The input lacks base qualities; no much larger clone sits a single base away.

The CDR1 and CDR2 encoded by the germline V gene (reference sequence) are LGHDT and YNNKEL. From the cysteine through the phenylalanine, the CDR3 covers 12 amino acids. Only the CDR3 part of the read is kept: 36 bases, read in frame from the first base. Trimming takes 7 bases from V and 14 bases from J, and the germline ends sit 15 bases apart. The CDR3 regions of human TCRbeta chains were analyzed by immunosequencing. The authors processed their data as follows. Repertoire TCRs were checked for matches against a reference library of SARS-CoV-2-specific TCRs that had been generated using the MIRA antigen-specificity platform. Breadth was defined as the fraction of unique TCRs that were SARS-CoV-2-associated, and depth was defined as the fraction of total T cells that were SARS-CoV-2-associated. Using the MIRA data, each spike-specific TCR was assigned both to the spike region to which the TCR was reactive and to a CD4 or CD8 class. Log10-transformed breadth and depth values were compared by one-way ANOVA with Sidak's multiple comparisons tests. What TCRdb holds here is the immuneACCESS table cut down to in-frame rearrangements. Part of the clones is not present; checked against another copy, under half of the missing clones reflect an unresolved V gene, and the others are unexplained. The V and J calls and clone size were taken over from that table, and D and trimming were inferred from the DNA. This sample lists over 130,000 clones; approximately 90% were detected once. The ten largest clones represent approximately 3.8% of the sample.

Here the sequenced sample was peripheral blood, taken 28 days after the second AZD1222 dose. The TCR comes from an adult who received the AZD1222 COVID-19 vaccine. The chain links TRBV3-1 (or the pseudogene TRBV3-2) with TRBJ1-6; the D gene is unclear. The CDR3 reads CASIGRSGALHF. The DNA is TGTGCCAGCATAGGGCGGTCCGGGGCCCTCCACTTT.